What follows is one T cell receptor beta chain and its context. TCRdb's copy holds only in-frame clones and misses some; the assay was immunoSEQ multiplex PCR. The sample shows about 100,000 clones, approximately 81% of them seen only once. This sample was taken from a study of blood T cell repertoires in COVID-19. Study details: COVID-19 samples, acute and convalescent, were from the United States, Italy and Spain.

The CDR3 totals 13 residues. The V and J ends lost 6 bases and 3 bases, in that order; junction bases with no gene match: 3. Germline CDR1 and CDR2: KGHSH and LQKENI. The genes are TRBV18 and TRBJ1-2, with TRBD1 matching over 8 bases. The sample taken for sequencing was peripheral blood. This clonotype originated in a human donor in a cohort sampled during active COVID-19. The CDR3 loop is CASSSGQDYGYTF. The CDR3 coding sequence is TGTGCCAGCTCTTCGGGACAGGACTATGGCTACACCTTC.